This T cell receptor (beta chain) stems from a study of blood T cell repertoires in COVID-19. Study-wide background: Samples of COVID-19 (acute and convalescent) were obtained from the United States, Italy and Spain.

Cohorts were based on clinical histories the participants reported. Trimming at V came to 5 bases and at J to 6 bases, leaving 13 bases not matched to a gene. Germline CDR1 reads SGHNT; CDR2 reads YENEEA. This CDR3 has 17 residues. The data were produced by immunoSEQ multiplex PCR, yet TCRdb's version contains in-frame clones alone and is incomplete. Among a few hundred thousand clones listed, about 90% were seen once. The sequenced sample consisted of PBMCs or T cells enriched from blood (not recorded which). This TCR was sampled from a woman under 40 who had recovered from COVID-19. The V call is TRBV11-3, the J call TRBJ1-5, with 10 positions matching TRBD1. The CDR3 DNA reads TGTGCCAGCAGCCTACCCTCCGACAGGGGGCGAGGTCAGCCCCAGCATTTT. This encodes CASSLPSDRGRGQPQHF.